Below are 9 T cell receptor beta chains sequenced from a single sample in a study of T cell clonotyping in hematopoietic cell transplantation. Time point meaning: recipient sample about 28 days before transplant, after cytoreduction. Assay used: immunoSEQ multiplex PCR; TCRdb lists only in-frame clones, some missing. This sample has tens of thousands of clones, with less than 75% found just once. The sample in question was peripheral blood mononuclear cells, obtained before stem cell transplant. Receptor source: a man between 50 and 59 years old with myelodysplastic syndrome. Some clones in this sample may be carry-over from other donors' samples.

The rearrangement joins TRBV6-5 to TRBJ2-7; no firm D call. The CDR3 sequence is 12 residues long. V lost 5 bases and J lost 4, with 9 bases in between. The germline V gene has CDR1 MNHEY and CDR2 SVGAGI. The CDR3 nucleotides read TGTGCCAGCAGTGTGGGTCCTTACGAGCAGTACTTC. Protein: CASSVGPYEQYF.

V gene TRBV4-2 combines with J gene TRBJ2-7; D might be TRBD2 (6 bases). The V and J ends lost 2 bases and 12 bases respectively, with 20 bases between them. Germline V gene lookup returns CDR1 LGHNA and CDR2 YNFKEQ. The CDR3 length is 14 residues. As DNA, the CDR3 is TGTGCCAGCAGCCAAACCCAACCCACTCGGGAGTGGTACTTC. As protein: CASSQTQPTREWYF.

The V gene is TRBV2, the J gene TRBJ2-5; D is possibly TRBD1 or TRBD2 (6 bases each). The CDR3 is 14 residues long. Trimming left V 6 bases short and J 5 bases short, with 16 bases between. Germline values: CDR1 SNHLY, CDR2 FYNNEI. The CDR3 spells CASSSGGGLETQYF. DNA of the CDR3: TGTGCCAGCAGCTCGGGTGGGGGGCTGGAGACCCAGTACTTC.

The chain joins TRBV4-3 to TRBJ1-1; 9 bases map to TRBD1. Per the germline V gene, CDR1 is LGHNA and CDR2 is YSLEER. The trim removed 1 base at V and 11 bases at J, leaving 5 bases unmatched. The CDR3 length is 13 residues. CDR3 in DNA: TGCGCCAGCAGCCAAGTGGACAGGGGTGCGGCTTTCTTT. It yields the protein CASSQVDRGAAFF.

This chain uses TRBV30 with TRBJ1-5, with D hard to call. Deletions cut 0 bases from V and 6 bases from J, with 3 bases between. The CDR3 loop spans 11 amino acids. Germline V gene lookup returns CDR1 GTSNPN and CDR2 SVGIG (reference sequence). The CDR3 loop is CAWSVGQPQHF. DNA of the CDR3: TGTGCCTGGAGTGTAGGTCAGCCCCAGCATTTT. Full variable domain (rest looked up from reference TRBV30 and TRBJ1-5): SQTIHQWPATLVQPVGSPLSLECTVEGTSNPNLYWYRQAAGRGLQLLFYSVGIGQISSEVPQNLSASRPQDRQFILSSKKLLLSDSGFYLCAWSVGQPQHFGDGTRLSIL.

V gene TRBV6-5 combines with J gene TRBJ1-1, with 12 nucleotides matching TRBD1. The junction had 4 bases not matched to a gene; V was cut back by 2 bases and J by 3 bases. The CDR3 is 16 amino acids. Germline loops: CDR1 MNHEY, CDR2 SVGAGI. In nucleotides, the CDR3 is TGTGCCAGCAGTTACGGGACAGGGGGCCCGGACACTGAAGCTTTCTTT. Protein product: CASSYGTGGPDTEAFF.

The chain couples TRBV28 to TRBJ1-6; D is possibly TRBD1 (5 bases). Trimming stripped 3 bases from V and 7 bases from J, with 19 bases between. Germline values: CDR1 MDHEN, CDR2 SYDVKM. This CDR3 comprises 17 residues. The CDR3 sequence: CASSFRQGWVRNSPLHF. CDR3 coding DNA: TGTGCCAGCAGTTTTCGCCAGGGCTGGGTCAGGAATTCACCCCTCCACTTT.

The CDR3 DNA sequence: TGTGCCGGTGGCCGTCGAAACACCATATATTTT. Protein sequence: CAGGRRNTIYF. The rearrangement joins TRBV30 to TRBJ1-3; no definite D call. V was clipped by 8 bases and J by 5 bases, with 10 bases between them. The CDR3 totals 11 residues. Germline lookup yields CDR1 GTSNPN and CDR2 SVGIG (reference sequence).

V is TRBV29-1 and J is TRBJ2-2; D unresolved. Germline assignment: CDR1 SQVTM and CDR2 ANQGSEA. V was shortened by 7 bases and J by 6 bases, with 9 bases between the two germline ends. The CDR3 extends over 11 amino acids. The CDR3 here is CSGRHAGELFF. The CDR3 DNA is TGCAGCGGACGCCACGCCGGGGAGCTGTTTTTT.